The 11 T cell receptor beta chains below all came from one sample that was sequenced in a study of siplizumab effects on memory and regulatory T cells. The protocol was immunoSEQ multiplex PCR, while the TCRdb copy is restricted to in-frame clones and leaves out a portion. Of tens of thousands of clones in the sample, around 97% are singletons; the top ten hold roughly 0.033%. Material: naive CD4+ T cells sorted from blood. The receptors come from a human donor in good health.

The chain recombines TRBV5-1 with TRBJ2-3; tentative D call: TRBD2 (6 bases). The CDR3 covers 15 residues. Trimming left V 2 bases short and J 3 bases short, with 13 bases between. CDR1 is SGHRS and CDR2 is YFSETQ in the germline V gene. DNA for the CDR3: TGCGCCAGCAGCTTTAAATCCGGGGGTACAGATACGCAGTATTTT. The encoded protein is CASSFKSGGTDTQYF.

This clone showed up just once. The chain has TRBV29-1 and TRBJ2-7; D is unresolved. Germline assignment: CDR1 SQVTM and CDR2 ANQGSEA. Trimming shortened V by 5 bases and J by 5 bases, and 22 bases separated the two germline ends. The length of the CDR3 is 15 residues. In nucleotides, the CDR3 is TGCAGCGTTTCTCCCGGTTCGGTGGCCCGAAACGAGCAGTACTTC. Encoded protein: CSVSPGSVARNEQYF.

This sequence joins TRBV5-1 and TRBJ1-1; D perhaps matches TRBD1 (5 bases). Trimming removed 0 bases from V and 3 bases from J, with 15 bases in between. Germline V gives CDR1 SGHRS, CDR2 YFSETQ. The CDR3 runs to 16 residues. The CDR3, as DNA: TGCGCCAGCAGCTTGGGAGTTGGGGGAATGGACACTGAAGCTTTCTTT. Amino acid sequence: CASSLGVGGMDTEAFF.

The genes are TRBV19 and TRBJ2-3, with TRBD1 matching 8 bases. Per the germline V gene, CDR1 is LNHDA and CDR2 is SQIVND (reference sequence). CDR3 length: 12 amino acids. V shed 6 bases and J 5 bases; nucleotides not matched to a gene: 1. The CDR3 protein is CASSDRGDTQYF. The CDR3 bases are TGTGCCAGTAGCGACAGGGGAGATACGCAGTATTTT.

The chain joins TRBV5-1 to TRBJ1-1; a weak D match, TRBD1 (5 bases). Trimming took 7 bases from V and 4 from J, leaving 14 bases between them. Per the germline V gene, CDR1 is SGHRS and CDR2 is YFSETQ. The length of the CDR3 is 13 residues. The CDR3 loop reads CASSRQWGTEAFF. The CDR3 coding sequence is TGCGCCAGCTCCCGACAGTGGGGCACTGAAGCTTTCTTT.

This sequence joins TRBV27 and TRBJ1-6; 7 positions agree with TRBD1. Germline lookup yields CDR1 MNHEY and CDR2 SMNVEV (reference sequence). There are 14 residues in the CDR3. J gave up 8 bases and V 6 bases, and 7 bases lay outside the gene matches. In DNA form, the CDR3 reads TGTGCCAGCAGGTCCCGGGACAGTTATTCACCCCTCCACTTT. This encodes CASRSRDSYSPLHF.

This clone was counted only a few times. This sequence joins TRBV7-7 and TRBJ1-1; D remains unclear. The CDR3 extends over 13 amino acids. Per germline, CDR1 SSHAT and CDR2 FNYEAQ (reference sequence). Trimming stripped 6 bases from V and 5 bases from J, with 13 bases between. The CDR3 bases are TGTGCCAGCAGTCCCTTGTTCCGGACTGAAGCTTTCTTT. Residues: CASSPLFRTEAFF. Drawing the rest from reference TRBV7-7 and TRBJ1-1, the complete variable domain is GAGVSQSPRYKVTKRGQDVTLRCDPISSHATLYWYQQALGQGPEFLTYFNYEAQPDKSGLPSDRFSAERPEGSISTLTIQRTEQRDSAMYRCASSPLFRTEAFFGQGTRLTVV.

The rearrangement joins TRBV27 to TRBJ2-2, with 10 bases fitting TRBD1. Germline CDR1 reads MNHEY; CDR2 reads SMNVEV (reference sequence). The CDR3 is 19 amino acids. With V trimmed by 9 bases and J by 1 base, 17 bases remained unmatched. CDR3 residues: CARPSTGGEVRGNTGELFF. CDR3 nucleotide sequence: TGTGCCAGACCCTCGACAGGGGGCGAGGTAAGGGGGAACACCGGGGAGCTGTTTTTT.

The rearrangement links TRBV15 to TRBJ1-4; 7 nucleotides match TRBD1. There are 13 residues in the CDR3. Germline V gene lookup returns CDR1 LNHNV and CDR2 YYDKDF (reference sequence). V lost 4 bases, J lost 8 bases, and 4 bases stayed unmatched. The CDR3 region is CATSTGGREKLFF. Here the CDR3 DNA reads TGTGCCACCAGCACAGGGGGGAGAGAAAAACTGTTTTTT.

DNA for the CDR3: TGTGCCAGCAGTTTAGGACGCGGGGGCGCAGTCTATGGCTACACCTTC. Translated: CASSLGRGGAVYGYTF. The chain employs TRBV27 and TRBJ1-2; D is perhaps TRBD1 (6 bases). Trimming cost V 2 bases and J 4 bases, with 17 bases left between them. Germline lookup yields CDR1 MNHEY and CDR2 SMNVEV (reference sequence). The CDR3 is made up of 16 amino acids.

The rearrangement links TRBV7-9 to TRBJ1-2; D ambiguous. The V and J ends lost 2 bases and 8 bases respectively, with 12 bases between them. This CDR3 spans 13 amino acids. Germline CDR1 SEHNR, CDR2 FQNEAQ (reference sequence). The CDR3 region is CASSLLEPIGYTF. The CDR3 coding sequence is TGTGCCAGCAGCTTACTGGAGCCTATCGGCTACACCTTC. Together with reference TRBV7-9 and TRBJ1-2, the CDR3 gives the full variable domain: DTGVSQNPRHKITKRGQNVTFRCDPISEHNRLYWYRQTLGQGPEFLTYFQNEAQLEKSRLLSDRFSAERPKGSFSTLEIQRTEQGDSAMYLCASSLLEPIGYTFGSGTRLTVV.